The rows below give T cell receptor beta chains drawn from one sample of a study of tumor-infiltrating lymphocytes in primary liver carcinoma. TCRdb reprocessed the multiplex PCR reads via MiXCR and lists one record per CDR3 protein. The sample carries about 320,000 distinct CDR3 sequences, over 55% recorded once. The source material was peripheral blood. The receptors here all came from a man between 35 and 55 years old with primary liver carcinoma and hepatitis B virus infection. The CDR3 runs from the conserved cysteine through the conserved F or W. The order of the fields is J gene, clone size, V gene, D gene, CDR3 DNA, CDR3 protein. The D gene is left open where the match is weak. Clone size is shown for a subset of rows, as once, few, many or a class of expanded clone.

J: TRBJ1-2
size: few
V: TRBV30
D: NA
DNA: TGTGCCTGGAGTGTATCCCTCTATGGTGGCTACACCTTC
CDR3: CAWSVSLYGGYTF

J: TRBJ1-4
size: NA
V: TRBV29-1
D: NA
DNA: TGCAGCGCTGAGGCCCAGAGCGGTGAAAAACCGTTTTTT
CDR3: CSAEAQSGEKPFF

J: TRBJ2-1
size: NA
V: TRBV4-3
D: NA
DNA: TGCGCCAGCAGTGGTCCCTACAATGAGCAGTCCTTC
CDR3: CASSGPYNEQSF

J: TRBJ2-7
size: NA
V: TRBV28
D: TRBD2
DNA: TGTGCCAGCAATTTAGCGGGAGTCTCCTACGAGCAGTACTTC
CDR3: CASNLAGVSYEQYF

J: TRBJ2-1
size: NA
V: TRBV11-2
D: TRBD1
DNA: TGTGCCAGCAGCTCCCTACAGGGGTCTTACAATGAGGAGTTCTTC
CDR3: CASSSLQGSYNEEFF

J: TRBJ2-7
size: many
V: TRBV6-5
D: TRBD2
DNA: TGTGCCAGCAGACAAAAGACTAGCGGGGAAAGCAACGAGCAGTACTTC
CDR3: CASRQKTSGESNEQYF

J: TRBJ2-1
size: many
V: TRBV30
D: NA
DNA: TGTGCCTGGAGTGTCCGACAGGGACTTGAGCAGTTCTTC
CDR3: CAWSVRQGLEQFF

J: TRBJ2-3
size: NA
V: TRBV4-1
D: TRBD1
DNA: TGCGCCAGCAGACACCGGACAGGGGGCTTGGAAGATACGCAGTATTTT
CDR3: CASRHRTGGLEDTQYF

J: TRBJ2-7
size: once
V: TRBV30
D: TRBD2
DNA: TGTGCCTGGACTAGCGGCCTTTTTGAGCAGTACTTC
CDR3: CAWTSGLFEQYF

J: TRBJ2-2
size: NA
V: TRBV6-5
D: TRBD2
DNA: TGTGCCAGCAGTTACCTGGTGAGCGGGAGACTCGCCGGGGAGCTGTTTTTT
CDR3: CASSYLVSGRLAGELFF

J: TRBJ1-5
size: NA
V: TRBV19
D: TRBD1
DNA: TGTGCCAGTAGCCATGGGACAGGGGATCAGCCCCAGCATTTT
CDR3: CASSHGTGDQPQHF

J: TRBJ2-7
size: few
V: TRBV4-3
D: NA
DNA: TGCGCCAGCAGCCAAGATCCTAGCAGGGCCTACGAGCAGTACTTC
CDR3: CASSQDPSRAYEQYF

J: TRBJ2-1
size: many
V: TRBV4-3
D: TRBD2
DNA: TGCGCCAGCAGCAAAATACTAGCGTACCCTTACAATGAGCAGTTCTTC
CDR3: CASSKILAYPYNEQFF

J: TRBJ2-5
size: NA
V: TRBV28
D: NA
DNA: TGTGCCAACAGTTTAGATAGGGAGACCCAGTACTTC
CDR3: CANSLDRETQYF

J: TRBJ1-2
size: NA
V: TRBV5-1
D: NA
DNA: TGCGCCAGCAGCTTGGGCTTGGTCTCCCTCGGCAACTATGGCTACACCTTC
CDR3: CASSLGLVSLGNYGYTF

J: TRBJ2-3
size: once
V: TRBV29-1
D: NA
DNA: TGCAGCGTTGCTCATCGGCAGGTCTCCAGGAGTTCGGTCGCAGATACGCAGTATTTT
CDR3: CSVAHRQVSRSSVADTQYF

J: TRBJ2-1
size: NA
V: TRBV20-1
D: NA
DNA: TGCAGCGGGGATTCGGACCGCGGCTCCTACAATGAGCAGTTCTTC
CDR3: CSGDSDRGSYNEQFF

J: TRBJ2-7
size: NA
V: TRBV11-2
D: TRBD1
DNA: TGTGCCAGCGGCCTAACAGGGGGCGGAGGTTACAAGCAGTACTTC
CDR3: CASGLTGGGGYKQYF

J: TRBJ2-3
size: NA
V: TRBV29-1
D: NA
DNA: TGCAATGTTGAACAAGATATCACAGATACGCAGTATTTT
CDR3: CNVEQDITDTQYF

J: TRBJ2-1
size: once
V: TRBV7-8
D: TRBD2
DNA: TGTGACAGCAGCTCCATAGCGGGAGGCTACAATGAGCAGTTCTTC
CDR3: CDSSSIAGGYNEQFF